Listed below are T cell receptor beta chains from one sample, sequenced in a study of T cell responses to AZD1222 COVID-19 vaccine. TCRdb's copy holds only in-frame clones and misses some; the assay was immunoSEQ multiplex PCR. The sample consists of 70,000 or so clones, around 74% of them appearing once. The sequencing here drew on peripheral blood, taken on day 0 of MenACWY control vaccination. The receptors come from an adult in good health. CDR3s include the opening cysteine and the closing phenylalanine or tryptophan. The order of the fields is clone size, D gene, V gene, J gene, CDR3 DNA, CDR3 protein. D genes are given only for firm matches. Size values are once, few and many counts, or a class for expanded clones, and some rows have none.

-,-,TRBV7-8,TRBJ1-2,TGTGCCAGCAGCTTGGGACTCCGTAACTATGGCTACACCTTC,CASSLGLRNYGYTF
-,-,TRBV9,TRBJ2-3,TGTGCCAGCAGCGTAGATGGCACAGATACGCAGTATTTT,CASSVDGTDTQYF
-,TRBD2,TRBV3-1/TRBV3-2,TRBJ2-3,TGTGCCAGCAGCCAAAACCCCGGACTAGCGGACACAGATACGCAGTATTTT,CASSQNPGLADTDTQYF
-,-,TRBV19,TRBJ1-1,TGTGCCAGTAGTTTAACAGAGGGAATGACTGAAGCTTTCTTT,CASSLTEGMTEAFF
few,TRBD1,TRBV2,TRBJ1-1,TGTGCCAGCAGATCCCGGGACAGACCCACTGAAGCTTTCTTT,CASRSRDRPTEAFF
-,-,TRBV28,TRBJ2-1,TGTGCCAGCACGGGACTCGTGGACAATGAGCAGTTCTTC,CASTGLVDNEQFF
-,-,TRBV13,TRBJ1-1,TGTGCCAGCAGCGCCCAGACTGGTACTGAAGCTTTCTTT,CASSAQTGTEAFF
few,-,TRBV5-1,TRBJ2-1,TGCGCCAGCTCGACTAGGGGCCCGGACAATGAGCAGTTCTTC,CASSTRGPDNEQFF
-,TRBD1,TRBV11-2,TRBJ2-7,TGTGCCAGCAGCTTCATCGACAGGGGCGAGCAGTACTTC,CASSFIDRGEQYF
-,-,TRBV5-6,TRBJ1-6,TGTGCCAGCAGCTTCTTAATACGAGATTCACCCCTCCACTTT,CASSFLIRDSPLHF
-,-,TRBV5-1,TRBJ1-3,TGCGCCAGCAGCTTGACCGGGGGCGCCGAAAACACCATATATTTT,CASSLTGGAENTIYF
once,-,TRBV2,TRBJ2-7,TGTGCCAGCATGCGTGGAGGCCACGAGCAGTACTTC,CASMRGGHEQYF
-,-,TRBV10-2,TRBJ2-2,TGCGCCAGCAGTGCACAGCACACCGGGGAGCTGTTTTTT,CASSAQHTGELFF
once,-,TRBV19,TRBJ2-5,TGTGCCAGTAGTCGTGTGGGAGCACAAGAGACCCAGTACTTC,CASSRVGAQETQYF
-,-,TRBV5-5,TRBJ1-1,TGTGCCAGCAGCTTGGCCAATGGAGGTGAAGCTTTCTTT,CASSLANGGEAFF
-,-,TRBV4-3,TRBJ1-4,TGCGCCAGCAGCCAAGATGGTCGGGAAAAACTGTTTTTT,CASSQDGREKLFF
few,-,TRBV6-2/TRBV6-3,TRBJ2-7,TGTGCCAGCAGCCCAGGGCCAGCCTACGAGCAGTACTTC,CASSPGPAYEQYF
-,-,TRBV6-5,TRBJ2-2,TGTGCCAGCAGCCTAGGGAGGCATACCGGGGAGCTGTTTTTT,CASSLGRHTGELFF
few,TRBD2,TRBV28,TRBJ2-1,TGTGCCAGCAGTCCTAGACTAGCGGGAGGAAATGAGCAGTTCTTC,CASSPRLAGGNEQFF
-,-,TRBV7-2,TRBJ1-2,TGTGCCAGCAGCTTCGCTGGGGGATCCTATGGCTACACCTTC,CASSFAGGSYGYTF
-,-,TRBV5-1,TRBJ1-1,TGCGCCAGCAGCCTCAACCCGGGTCGCACTGAAGCTTTCTTT,CASSLNPGRTEAFF
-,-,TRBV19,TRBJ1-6,TGTGCCAGTAGTCGGCAGGTGGGCTATAATTCACCCCTCCACTTT,CASSRQVGYNSPLHF
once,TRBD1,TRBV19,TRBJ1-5,TGTGCCAGTAGTATCGGGCCAGGGGGAAATCAGCCCCAGCATTTT,CASSIGPGGNQPQHF
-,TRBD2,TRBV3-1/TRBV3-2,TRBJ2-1,TGTGCCAGCAGCCGTGAGCGGGTGGGAGGGAATGAGCAGTTCTTC,CASSRERVGGNEQFF
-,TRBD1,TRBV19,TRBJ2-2,TGTGCCAGTAGATCGCCGGGACAGGGCTACACCGGGGAGCTGTTTTTT,CASRSPGQGYTGELFF
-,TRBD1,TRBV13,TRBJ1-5,TGTGCCAGCAGCTTAGGCAGGACAGGGAGGGATCAGCCCCAGCATTTT,CASSLGRTGRDQPQHF
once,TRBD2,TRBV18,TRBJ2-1,TGTGCCAGCTCACCACCTGGGACTAGCCGTGAGCAGTTCTTC,CASSPPGTSREQFF
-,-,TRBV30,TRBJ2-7,TGTGCCTTGAGGACGGATTACTACGAGCAGTACTTC,CALRTDYYEQYF
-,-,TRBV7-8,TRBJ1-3,TGTGCCAGCAGCCTCGGAACTTCTGGAAACACCATATATTTT,CASSLGTSGNTIYF